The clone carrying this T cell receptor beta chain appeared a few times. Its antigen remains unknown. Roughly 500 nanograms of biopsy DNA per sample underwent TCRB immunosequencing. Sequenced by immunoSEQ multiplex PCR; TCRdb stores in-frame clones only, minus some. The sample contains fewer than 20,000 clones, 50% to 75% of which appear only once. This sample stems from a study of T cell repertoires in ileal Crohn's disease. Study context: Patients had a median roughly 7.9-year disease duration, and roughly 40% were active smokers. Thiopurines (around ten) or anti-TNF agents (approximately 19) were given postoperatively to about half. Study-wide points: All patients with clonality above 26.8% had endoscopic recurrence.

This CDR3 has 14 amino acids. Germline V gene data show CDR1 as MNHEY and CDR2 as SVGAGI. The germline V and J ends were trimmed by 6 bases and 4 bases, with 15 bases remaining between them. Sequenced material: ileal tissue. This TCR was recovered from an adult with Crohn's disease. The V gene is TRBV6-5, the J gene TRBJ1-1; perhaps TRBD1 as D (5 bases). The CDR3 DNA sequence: TGTGCCAGCAGCAGGACACGGTCCGTCACTGAAGCTTTCTTT. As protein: CASSRTRSVTEAFF.